These T cell receptor beta chains were read from a single sample in a study of OX40 agonist ivuxolimab in advanced cancers. Assay used: immunoSEQ multiplex PCR; TCRdb lists only in-frame clones, some missing. Here the sample spans tens of thousands of clones, approximately 91% being singletons. The sequencing here drew on CD4+ or CD8+ T cells sorted from blood, taken in a trial of the OX40 agonist ivuxolimab. The receptor source for this set is an adult with an advanced solid tumor such as melanoma, head and neck, liver or kidney cancer. Both conserved end residues are part of each CDR3. Each record gives: D gene, clone size, V gene, J gene, CDR3 DNA, CDR3 protein. A D gene is named only where the DNA matches it firmly. Size is omitted from some rows. Given values are once, few, many or a class for expanded clones.

>NA|NA|TRBV7-9|TRBJ2-5
TGTGCCAGCAGCCTGGGGGTGGGGTGGAGAGAGACCCAGTACTTC
CASSLGVGWRETQYF
>TRBD1|NA|TRBV19|TRBJ1-2
TGTGCCAGTACAGACAGGGATGGTAACTATGGCTACACCTTC
CASTDRDGNYGYTF
>TRBD1|NA|TRBV4-2|TRBJ2-7
TGTGCCAGCAGCCCACCCCCCGGGACAGGGGATTACGAGCAGTACTTC
CASSPPPGTGDYEQYF
>NA|NA|TRBV6-5|TRBJ1-1
TGTGCCAGCAGTTACTCGGGAGGGAACACTGAAGCTTTCTTT
CASSYSGGNTEAFF
>NA|NA|TRBV15|TRBJ2-7
TGTGCCACTCCCCTTCCGCTCCTGACAGTCCACTACGAGCAGTACTTC
CATPLPLLTVHYEQYF
>NA|NA|TRBV11-2|TRBJ2-4
TGTGCCAGCAGCTTAGATCCGACGCTAGCCAAAAACATTCAGTACTTC
CASSLDPTLAKNIQYF
>NA|NA|TRBV6-5|TRBJ2-7
TGTGCCAGCAGTTACTCCCACGAGCAGTACTTC
CASSYSHEQYF
>NA|NA|TRBV30|TRBJ1-5
TGTGCCTGGAGTTTGGGGGGGGATCAGCCCCAGCATTTT
CAWSLGGDQPQHF
>NA|NA|TRBV2|TRBJ1-4
TGTGCCAGCAGTATCAGGGAACGGGGCGGAATGAAGAAACTGTTTTTT
CASSIRERGGMKKLFF
>NA|NA|TRBV4-3|TRBJ1-5
TGCGCCAGCAGCCAGACCCAGGGTCCCAATCAGCCCCAGCATTTT
CASSQTQGPNQPQHF
>NA|NA|TRBV5-4|TRBJ2-1
TGTGCCAGCAGCCAAAAACTAGACTACAATGAGCAGTTCTTC
CASSQKLDYNEQFF
>NA|once|TRBV5-1|TRBJ1-2
TGCGCCAGCAGCTTCGGTTCGGAGTATGGCTACACCTTC
CASSFGSEYGYTF
>NA|NA|TRBV5-4|TRBJ1-2
TGTGCCAGCAGCCTGAGTGCATACTATGGCTACACCTTC
CASSLSAYYGYTF
>NA|NA|TRBV7-8|TRBJ1-4
TGTGCCAGCAGCTTAGCGGGAACCGGGGACGGGAAACTGTTTTTT
CASSLAGTGDGKLFF
>NA|NA|TRBV7-8|TRBJ1-4
TGTGCCAGCAGCCCCGGACAGTATGAAAAACTGTTTTTT
CASSPGQYEKLFF
>NA|NA|TRBV15|TRBJ2-5
TGTGCCACCAGCAGAGATGGGGAGACCCAGTACTTC
CATSRDGETQYF
>NA|NA|TRBV6-5|TRBJ1-1
TGTGCCAGCAGGGCCTTCGGGACGTTCACTGAAGCTTTCTTT
CASRAFGTFTEAFF
>TRBD1|NA|TRBV6-1|TRBJ2-5
TGTGCCAGCAGTGGGTATGGACAGGGGGGAGAGACCCAGTACTTC
CASSGYGQGGETQYF
>NA|NA|TRBV6-1|TRBJ2-5
TGTGCCAGCAGTGTAAGGGTCGCGGGGGCGGTGGAGACCCAGTACTTC
CASSVRVAGAVETQYF
>NA|NA|TRBV6-6|TRBJ2-3
TGTGCCAGCAGTTACCCAGGGTTGGATACGCAGTATTTT
CASSYPGLDTQYF
>NA|few|TRBV2|TRBJ1-1
TGTGCCAGCACCTTTGGCCTTGAAGCTTTCTTT
CASTFGLEAFF
>NA|NA|TRBV28|TRBJ2-4
TGTGCCAGCAGCACCGGTGGGACCAAAAACATTCAGTACTTC
CASSTGGTKNIQYF
>NA|NA|TRBV28|TRBJ2-7
TGTGCCAGCAGCGACAGCCTCCCCGACTCTTACGAGCAGTACTTC
CASSDSLPDSYEQYF
>NA|NA|TRBV10-3|TRBJ2-7
TGTGCCATCAGTGAGTCGAGGGGCAGGGCTCTATCCTACGAGCAGTACTTC
CAISESRGRALSYEQYF
>NA|NA|TRBV2|TRBJ1-5
TGTGCCAGCAGTGAAGCGCAAGGGTCGAATCAGCCCCAGCATTTT
CASSEAQGSNQPQHF
>NA|NA|TRBV2|TRBJ1-1
TGTGCCAGCAGGGCGACAGCAATGAACACTGAAGCTTTCTTT
CASRATAMNTEAFF
>TRBD2|NA|TRBV7-9|TRBJ2-3
TGTGCCAGCAGCCAGGGAGGGACCAGGGTAACAGATACGCAGTATTTT
CASSQGGTRVTDTQYF
>NA|NA|TRBV5-1|TRBJ2-2
TGCGCCAGCAGCATTGTATTAGCAACCACGGGAACCGGGGAGCTGTTTTTT
CASSIVLATTGTGELFF
>NA|NA|TRBV9|TRBJ1-1
TGTGCCAGCAGCGTGACAGGATCGAACACTGAAGCTTTCTTT
CASSVTGSNTEAFF
>NA|NA|TRBV2|TRBJ2-3
TGTGCCAGCAGGACACCCCTTGGGCCAGGCGAACTTACCACAGATACGCAGTATTTT
CASRTPLGPGELTTDTQYF
>NA|few|TRBV18|TRBJ1-2
TGTGCCAGCTCACACGACAACATCTATGGCTACACCTTC
CASSHDNIYGYTF
>NA|NA|TRBV4-2|TRBJ1-4
TGTGCCAGCAGCCAAAATCCAGGGACTAATGAAAAACTGTTTTTT
CASSQNPGTNEKLFF
>TRBD1|NA|TRBV6-5|TRBJ1-1
TGTGCCAGCAGGGGGACAGTGAACACTGAAGCTTTCTTT
CASRGTVNTEAFF
>NA|NA|TRBV7-9|TRBJ2-1
TGTGCCAGCAGCTTAGCGGGGACTGAGCAGTTCTTC
CASSLAGTEQFF
>NA|NA|TRBV11-2|TRBJ2-1
TGTGCCAGCAGTGTAGAGGGTGAGCAGTTCTTC
CASSVEGEQFF
>NA|NA|TRBV27|TRBJ1-4
TGTGCCAGCAGTCAACGGGCAACTAATGAAAAACTGTTTTTT
CASSQRATNEKLFF
>NA|NA|TRBV6-6|TRBJ2-2
TGTGCCAGCAGTACCTCAAGCGCAACCTACGGGGAGCTGTTTTTT
CASSTSSATYGELFF
>NA|NA|TRBV4-2|TRBJ2-5
TGTGCCAGCAGCCAACTACAGGGTGATGGGGAGACCCAGTACTTC
CASSQLQGDGETQYF
>NA|once|TRBV11-2|TRBJ1-3
TGTGCCAGCACTGCAAGCTCTGGAAACACCATATATTTT
CASTASSGNTIYF
>TRBD2|NA|TRBV27|TRBJ2-2
TGTGCCAGCAGTTTATTGGGGACTAGCGTCGCGAACACCGGGGAGCTGTTTTTT
CASSLLGTSVANTGELFF
>TRBD1|once|TRBV30|TRBJ2-7
TGCGCCTCCGCGAGACAGGGGACCTACGAGCAGTACTTC
CASARQGTYEQYF
>TRBD2|NA|TRBV5-1|TRBJ2-2
TGCGCCAGCAGGAAACTAGCGGATAACACCGGGGAGCTGTTTTTT
CASRKLADNTGELFF
>NA|once|TRBV27|TRBJ1-1
TGTGCCAGCAGGGCCCTGGCGGGGATGACTGAAGCTTTCTTT
CASRALAGMTEAFF
>NA|once|TRBV28|TRBJ2-2
TGTGCCAGCAGAGCTCACGGGCGAGCCCACACCGGGGAGCTGTTTTTT
CASRAHGRAHTGELFF